These 15 T cell receptor beta chains were sequenced from one sample in a study of response to subunit inactivated influenza vaccine. TCRdb ran MiXCR on the RT-PCR reads and lists one entry per CDR3 protein. The data show roughly 520,000 distinct CDR3 sequences, with roughly 25% seen just once and over 1.5% held by the top ten. Sequences were derived from CD4+ T cells sorted from PBMCs, sampled roughly 5 days after vaccination. Every receptor here comes from a man aged 45-60 years who received an inactivated influenza vaccine.

The V call is TRBV10-3, the J call TRBJ1-1; 8 bases agree with TRBD1. The V and J ends lost 10 bases and 0 bases, in that order; junction bases with no gene match: 4. The CDR3 is 13 amino acids. Germline-derived CDR1 and CDR2 are ENHRY and SYGVKD. The CDR3, as DNA: TGTGCCACCCAACAGGGGGTGAACACTGAAGCTTTCTTT. This gives the protein CATQQGVNTEAFF.

The rearrangement uses TRBV12-3 or TRBV12-4 and TRBJ1-1; 8 nucleotides line up with TRBD1. The length of the CDR3 is 15 residues. The junction had 9 bases not matched to a gene; V was cut back by 5 bases and J by 4 bases. DNA for the CDR3: TGTGCCAGCAGTCTACAGGGGGTGCGGGGCACTGAAGCTTTCTTT. This encodes CASSLQGVRGTEAFF.

Details on this clonotype: It may be a read error: a sequence one base away is much more abundant. This rearrangement joins TRBV10-3 to TRBJ2-3; TRBD2 agrees at 13 bases. Germline V lookup: CDR1 ENHRY, CDR2 SYGVKD. This CDR3 is built from 16 residues. The CDR3: CAISRGTSGDTDTQCF. CDR3 nucleotide sequence: TGTGCCATCAGCAGAGGGACTAGCGGGGACACAGATACGCAGTGTTTT.

The genes are TRBV12-3 or TRBV12-4 and TRBJ1-1; no reliable D call. CDR3 length: 12 amino acids. V was cut by 2 bases and J by 11 bases, with 12 bases left in between. The CDR3 sequence: CASSLSHSEAFF. The CDR3 DNA reads as TGTGCCAGCAGTTTATCGCACTCGGAGGCTTTCTTT.

The rearrangement joins TRBV20-1 to TRBJ1-2; perhaps TRBD1 as D (6 bases). Germline CDR1 reads DFQATT; CDR2 reads SNEGSKA (reference sequence). The germline V and J ends were trimmed by 6 bases and 8 bases, with 16 bases remaining between them. This CDR3 has 12 amino acids. In DNA, the CDR3 is TGCAGTGCGCACCGGACAGCCGAAGGCTACACCTTC. Translating it yields CSAHRTAEGYTF.

The chain has TRBV11-2 and TRBJ2-3; D is uncertain. The length of the CDR3 is 16 residues. CDR1 SGHAT and CDR2 FQNNGV come from the germline V gene. V was cut by 5 bases and J by 11 bases, with 26 bases left in between. In DNA form, the CDR3 reads TGTGCCAGCAGCACGCTCACCGGTCTGGGCCCTGCAGGGCAGTATTTT. Protein product: CASSTLTGLGPAGQYF.

This clonotype has a handful of counts. The chain recombines TRBV5-1 with TRBJ2-7; D might be TRBD2 (6 bases). Germline V gives CDR1 SGHRS, CDR2 YFSETQ. V was shortened by 5 bases and J by 2 bases, with 14 bases between the two germline ends. The CDR3 is made up of 14 amino acids. Written as DNA, the CDR3 is TGCGCCAGCAGAGAAGGGACTTTTACCTACGAGCAGTACTTC. It codes for CASREGTFTYEQYF.

This clonotype was counted only a few times. The chain carries TRBV5-1 and TRBJ2-1; 8 bases align to TRBD1. Per germline, CDR1 SGHRS and CDR2 YFSETQ. V was clipped by 3 bases and J by 6 bases; unmatched bases: 8. The CDR3 has 15 residues. The CDR3 bases are TGCGCCAGCAGCTCGTCAGGGGGCTCGGGCAATGAGCAGTTCTTC. Translating it yields CASSSSGGSGNEQFF.

This clonotype was found a few times. The chain uses TRBV7-9 and TRBJ1-1, with 7 bases aligning to TRBD1. V trimming: 5 bases; J trimming: 4 bases; junction bases outside the gene matches: 10. The CDR3 covers 15 residues. Germline V CDR1 and CDR2: SEHNR, FQNEAQ (reference sequence). CDR3 region: CASSPRGGLATEAFF. In DNA, the CDR3 is TGTGCCAGCAGCCCCAGGGGGGGGTTGGCCACTGAAGCTTTCTTT.

The V call is TRBV7-8, the J call TRBJ1-5; TRBD1 agrees at 9 bases. Germline CDR1 reads SGHVS; CDR2 reads FQNEAQ. CDR3 length: 17 amino acids. The V segment lost 3 bases and the J segment 2 bases; nucleotides outside the gene matches: 8. CDR3 in DNA: TGTGCCAGCAGCTTCTCCGGGACAGGGTTCGGCAATCAGCCCCAGCATTTT. As protein: CASSFSGTGFGNQPQHF.

V and J are TRBV4-2 and TRBJ1-2; D unclear. V lost 0 bases and J 3 bases, leaving 11 bases between the germline ends. The CDR3 length is 15 residues. Germline assignment: CDR1 LGHNA and CDR2 YNFKEQ. CDR3 DNA: TGTGCCAGCAGCCAAGATACGGATTATGACTATGGCTACACCTTC. Translation: CASSQDTDYDYGYTF.

The rearrangement links TRBV2 to TRBJ2-6; D gene unclear. Germline V gene lookup returns CDR1 SNHLY and CDR2 FYNNEI. This CDR3 region has 14 residues. V lost 6 bases and J 2 bases, leaving 8 bases between the germline ends. In nucleotides, the CDR3 is TGTGCCAGCAGGGACGACCCTGGGGCCAACGTCCTGACTTTC. It yields the protein CASRDDPGANVLTF. Based on the CDR3 plus reference TRBV2 and TRBJ2-6, the full variable domain is EPEVTQTPSHQVTQMGQEVILRCVPISNHLYFYWYRQILGQKVEFLVSFYNNEISEKSEIFDDQFSVERPDGSNFTLKIRSTKLEDSAMYFCASRDDPGANVLTFGAGSRLTVL.

This clonotype was seen a handful of times. This chain joins TRBV7-2 and TRBJ2-4; D remains unclear. The CDR3 is made up of 17 amino acids. CDR1 and CDR2 (germline): SGHTA, FQGNSA. V was pared by 5 bases and J by 8 bases, with 25 bases between. The CDR3 sequence: CASSPRKGPGPLDIQYF. The DNA for the CDR3 is TGTGCCAGCAGCCCGAGAAAGGGTCCCGGACCCCTAGACATTCAGTACTTC. The full variable domain, in which reference TRBV7-2 and TRBJ2-4 provide the parts outside the CDR3, is GAGVSQSPSNKVTEKGKDVELRCDPISGHTALYWYRQSLGQGLEFLIYFQGNSAPDKSGLPSDRFSAERTGGSVSTLTIQRTQQEDSAVYLCASSPRKGPGPLDIQYFGAGTRLSVL.

CDR3 nucleotide sequence: TGTGCCAGCTCACCTCCCACGGGTGAGCAGTTCTTC. Translating gives CASSPPTGEQFF. The chain is built from TRBV18 and TRBJ2-1; D ambiguous. V shed 3 bases and J shed 9 bases, with 9 bases lying between them. This CDR3 has 12 residues. Germline lookup yields CDR1 KGHSH and CDR2 LQKENI.

The chain uses TRBV4-3 and TRBJ2-1; D possibly corresponds to TRBD1 (5 bases). The V end lost 4 bases, the J end lost 6 bases, and 19 bases lay between the germline ends. CDR1 is LGHNA and CDR2 is YSLEER in the germline V gene. The CDR3 totals 16 residues. For the CDR3, the DNA is TGCGCCAGCAGCCCCAGGTATGCAGGGAATGGCAATGAGCAGTTCTTC. Protein product: CASSPRYAGNGNEQFF.